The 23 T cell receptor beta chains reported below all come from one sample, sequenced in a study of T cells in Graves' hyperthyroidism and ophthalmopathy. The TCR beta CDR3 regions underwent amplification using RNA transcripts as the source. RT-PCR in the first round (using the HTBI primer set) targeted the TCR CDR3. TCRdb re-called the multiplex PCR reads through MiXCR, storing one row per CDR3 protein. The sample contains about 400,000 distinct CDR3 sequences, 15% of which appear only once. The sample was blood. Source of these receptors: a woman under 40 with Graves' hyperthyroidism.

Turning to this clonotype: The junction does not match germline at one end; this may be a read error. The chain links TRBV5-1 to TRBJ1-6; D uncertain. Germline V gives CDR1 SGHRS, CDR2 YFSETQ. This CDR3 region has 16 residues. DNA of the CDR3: TGCACCAGCAGCTTGAGGGAGGGTCTTTTCAATTCACCCCTCCACTTT. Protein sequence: CTSSLREGLFNSPLHF.

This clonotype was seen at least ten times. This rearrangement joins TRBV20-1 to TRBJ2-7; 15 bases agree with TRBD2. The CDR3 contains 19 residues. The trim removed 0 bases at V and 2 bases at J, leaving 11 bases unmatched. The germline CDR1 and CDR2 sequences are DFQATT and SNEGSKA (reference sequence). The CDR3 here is CSARDDLGLAGGPPYEQYF. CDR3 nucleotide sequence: TGCAGTGCTAGAGATGATCTAGGACTAGCGGGAGGGCCCCCCTACGAGCAGTACTTC.

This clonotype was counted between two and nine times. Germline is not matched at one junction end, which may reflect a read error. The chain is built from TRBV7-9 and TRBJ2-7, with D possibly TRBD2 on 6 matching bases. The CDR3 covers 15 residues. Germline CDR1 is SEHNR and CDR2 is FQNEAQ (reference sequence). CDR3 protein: CACSSTRGLYYEQYF. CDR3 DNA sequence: TGTGCCTGCAGTTCGACTAGGGGTTTGTACTACGAGCAGTACTTC.

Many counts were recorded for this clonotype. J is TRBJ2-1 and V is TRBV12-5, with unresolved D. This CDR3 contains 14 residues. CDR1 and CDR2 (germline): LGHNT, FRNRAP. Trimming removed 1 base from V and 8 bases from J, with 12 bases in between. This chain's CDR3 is CASGLGGLPHEQFF. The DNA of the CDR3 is TGTGCTAGTGGTTTGGGTGGTTTACCGCATGAGCAGTTCTTC.

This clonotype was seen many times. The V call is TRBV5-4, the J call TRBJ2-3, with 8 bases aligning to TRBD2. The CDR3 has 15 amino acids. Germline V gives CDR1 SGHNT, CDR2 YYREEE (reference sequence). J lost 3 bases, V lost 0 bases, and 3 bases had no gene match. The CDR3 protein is CASSLGGTSTDTQYF. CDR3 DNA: TGTGCCAGCAGCTTGGGGGGGACTAGTACAGATACGCAGTATTTT.

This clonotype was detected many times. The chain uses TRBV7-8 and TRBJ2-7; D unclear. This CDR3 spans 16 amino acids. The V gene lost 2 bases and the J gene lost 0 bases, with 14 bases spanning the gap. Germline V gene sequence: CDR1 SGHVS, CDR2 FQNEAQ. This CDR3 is CASSLLSVSPSYEQYF. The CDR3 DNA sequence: TGTGCCAGCAGCTTATTAAGCGTTTCGCCCTCCTACGAGCAGTACTTC. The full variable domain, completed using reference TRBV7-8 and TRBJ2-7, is GAGVSQSPRYKVAKRGQDVALRCDPISGHVSLFWYQQALGQGPEFLTYFQNEAQLDKSGLPSDRFFAERPEGSVSTLKIQRTQQEDSAVYLCASSLLSVSPSYEQYFGPGTRLTVT.

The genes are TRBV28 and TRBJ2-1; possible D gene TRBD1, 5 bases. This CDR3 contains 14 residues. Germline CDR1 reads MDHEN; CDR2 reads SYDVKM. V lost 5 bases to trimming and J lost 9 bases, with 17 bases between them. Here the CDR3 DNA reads TGTGCCAGCAGTGACTCCCTAGGGCAGGGTGAGCAGTTCTTC. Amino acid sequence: CASSDSLGQGEQFF.

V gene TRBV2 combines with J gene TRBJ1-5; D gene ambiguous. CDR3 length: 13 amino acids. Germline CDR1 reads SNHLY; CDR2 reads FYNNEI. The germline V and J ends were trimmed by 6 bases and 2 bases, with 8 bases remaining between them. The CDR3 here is CASRADRNQPQHF. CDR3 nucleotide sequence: TGTGCCAGCAGGGCGGACCGCAATCAGCCCCAGCATTTT.

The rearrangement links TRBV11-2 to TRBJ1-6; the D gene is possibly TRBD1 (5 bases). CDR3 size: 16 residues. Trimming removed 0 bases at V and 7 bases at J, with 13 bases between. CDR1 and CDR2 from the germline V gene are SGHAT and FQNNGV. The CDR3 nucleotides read TGTGCCAGCAGCTTAGATATAGGGGATAGGAATTCACCCCTCCACTTT. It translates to CASSLDIGDRNSPLHF.

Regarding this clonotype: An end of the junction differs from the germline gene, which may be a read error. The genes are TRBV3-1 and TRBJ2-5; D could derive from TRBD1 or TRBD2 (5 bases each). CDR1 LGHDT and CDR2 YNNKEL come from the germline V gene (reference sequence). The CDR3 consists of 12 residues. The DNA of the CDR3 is TGTGCCAGCAGCCAATTAGGGGACGGCCTGGACTTC. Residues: CASSQLGDGLDF.

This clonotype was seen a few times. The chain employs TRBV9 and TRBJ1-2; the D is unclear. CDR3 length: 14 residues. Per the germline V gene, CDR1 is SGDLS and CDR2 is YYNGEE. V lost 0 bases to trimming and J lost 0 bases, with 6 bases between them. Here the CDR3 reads CASSVALANYGYTF. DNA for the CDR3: TGTGCCAGCAGCGTAGCGTTAGCTAACTATGGCTACACCTTC.

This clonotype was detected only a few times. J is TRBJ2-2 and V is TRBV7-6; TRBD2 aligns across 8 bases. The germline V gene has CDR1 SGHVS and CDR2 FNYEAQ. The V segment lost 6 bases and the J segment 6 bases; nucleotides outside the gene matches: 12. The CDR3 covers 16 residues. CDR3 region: CASRWSGSVFAGELFF. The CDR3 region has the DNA TGTGCCAGCAGGTGGAGCGGGAGTGTTTTCGCCGGGGAGCTGTTTTTT.

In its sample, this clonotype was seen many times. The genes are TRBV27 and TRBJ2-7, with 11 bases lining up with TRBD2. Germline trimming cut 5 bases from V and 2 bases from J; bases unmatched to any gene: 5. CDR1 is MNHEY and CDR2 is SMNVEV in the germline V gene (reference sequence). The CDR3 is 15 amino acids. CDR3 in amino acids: CASSSRLAGPYEQYF. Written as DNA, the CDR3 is TGTGCCAGCAGTAGCAGACTAGCGGGACCCTACGAGCAGTACTTC.

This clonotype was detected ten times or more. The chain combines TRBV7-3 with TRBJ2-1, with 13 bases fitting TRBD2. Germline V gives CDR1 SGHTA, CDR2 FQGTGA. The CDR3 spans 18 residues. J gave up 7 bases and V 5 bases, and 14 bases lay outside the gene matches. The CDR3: CASSQQLAGGPSGNEQFF. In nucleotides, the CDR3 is TGTGCCAGCAGCCAACAACTAGCGGGAGGGCCATCGGGGAATGAGCAGTTCTTC.

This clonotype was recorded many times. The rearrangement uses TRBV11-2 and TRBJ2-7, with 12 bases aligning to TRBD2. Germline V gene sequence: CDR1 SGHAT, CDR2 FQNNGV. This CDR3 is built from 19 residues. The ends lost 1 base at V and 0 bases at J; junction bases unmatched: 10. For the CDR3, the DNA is TGTGCCAGCAGCTTAGGCGGACTAGCGGGATTAACGAGCTCCTACGAGCAGTACTTC. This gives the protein CASSLGGLAGLTSSYEQYF.

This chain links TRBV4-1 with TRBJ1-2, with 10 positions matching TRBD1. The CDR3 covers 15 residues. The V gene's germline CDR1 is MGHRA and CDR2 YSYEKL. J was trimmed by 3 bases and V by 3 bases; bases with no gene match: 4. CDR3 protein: CASSHRTGGDYGYTF. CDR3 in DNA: TGCGCCAGCAGCCATCGGACAGGGGGTGACTATGGCTACACCTTC.

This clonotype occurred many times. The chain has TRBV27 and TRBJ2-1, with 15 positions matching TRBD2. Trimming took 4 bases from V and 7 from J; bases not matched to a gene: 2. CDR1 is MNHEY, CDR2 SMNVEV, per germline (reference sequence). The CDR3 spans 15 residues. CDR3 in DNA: TGTGCCAGCAGTTCCGGGACTAGCGGGGGGAATGAGCAGTTCTTC. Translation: CASSSGTSGGNEQFF.

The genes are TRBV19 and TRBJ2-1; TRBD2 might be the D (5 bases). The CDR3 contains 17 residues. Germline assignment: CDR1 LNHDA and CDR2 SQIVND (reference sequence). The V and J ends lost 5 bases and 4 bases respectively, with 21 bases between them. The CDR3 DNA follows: TGTGCCAGTAGTCCCGAGAGGGTTAGCGACCTATACAATGAGCAGTTCTTC. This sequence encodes CASSPERVSDLYNEQFF.

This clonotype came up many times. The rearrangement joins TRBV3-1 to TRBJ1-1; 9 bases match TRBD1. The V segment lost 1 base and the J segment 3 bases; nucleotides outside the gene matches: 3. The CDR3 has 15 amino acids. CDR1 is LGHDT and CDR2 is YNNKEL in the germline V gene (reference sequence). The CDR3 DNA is TGTGCCAGCAGCCAAGGGGACAGGGAGGACACTGAAGCTTTCTTT. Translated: CASSQGDREDTEAFF.

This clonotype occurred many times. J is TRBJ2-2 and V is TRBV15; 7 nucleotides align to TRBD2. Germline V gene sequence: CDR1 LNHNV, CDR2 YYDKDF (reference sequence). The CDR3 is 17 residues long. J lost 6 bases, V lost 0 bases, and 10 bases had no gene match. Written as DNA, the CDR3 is TGTGCCACCAGCAGAGATTTGGCGGGAGTGGTAGCCGGGGAGCTGTTTTTT. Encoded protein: CATSRDLAGVVAGELFF.

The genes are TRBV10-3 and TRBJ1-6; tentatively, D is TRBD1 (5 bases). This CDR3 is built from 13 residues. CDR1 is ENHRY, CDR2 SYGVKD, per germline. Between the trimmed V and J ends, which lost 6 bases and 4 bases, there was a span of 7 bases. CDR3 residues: CAIRTEYNSPLHF. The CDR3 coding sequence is TGTGCCATCAGGACAGAGTATAATTCACCCCTCCACTTT.

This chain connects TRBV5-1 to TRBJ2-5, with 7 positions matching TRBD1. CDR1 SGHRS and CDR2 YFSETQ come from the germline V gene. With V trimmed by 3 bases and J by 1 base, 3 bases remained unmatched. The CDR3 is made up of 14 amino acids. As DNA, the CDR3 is TGCGCCAGCAGCTCACAGGGGCCCCAAGAGACCCAGTACTTC. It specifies CASSSQGPQETQYF.

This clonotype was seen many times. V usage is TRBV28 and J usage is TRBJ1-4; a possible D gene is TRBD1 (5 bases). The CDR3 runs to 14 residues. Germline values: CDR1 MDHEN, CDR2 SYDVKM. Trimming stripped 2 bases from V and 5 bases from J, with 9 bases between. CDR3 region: CASSLGTDNEKLFF. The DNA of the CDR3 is TGTGCCAGCAGTTTAGGGACGGACAATGAAAAACTGTTTTTT.